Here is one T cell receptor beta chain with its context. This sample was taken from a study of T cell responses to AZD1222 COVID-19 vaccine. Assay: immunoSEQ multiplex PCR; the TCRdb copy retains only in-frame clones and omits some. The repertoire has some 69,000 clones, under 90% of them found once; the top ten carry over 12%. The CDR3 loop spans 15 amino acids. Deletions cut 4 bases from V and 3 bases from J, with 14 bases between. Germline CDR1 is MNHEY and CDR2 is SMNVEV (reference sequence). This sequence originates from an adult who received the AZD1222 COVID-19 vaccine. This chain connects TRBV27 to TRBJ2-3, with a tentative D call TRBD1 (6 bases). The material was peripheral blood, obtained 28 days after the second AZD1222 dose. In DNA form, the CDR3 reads TGTGCCAGCAGTTGGCGAGGGGGATTTACAGATACGCAGTATTTT. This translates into CASSWRGGFTDTQYF.